These 13 T cell receptor beta chains share one sample of origin, sequenced in a study of T cells after posttransplantation cyclophosphamide (dated by TCRdb to between 2015 and 2016). Library construction relied on the immunoSEQ multiplex PCR assay. The immuneACCESS repertoire file appears here via TCRdb, limited to in-frame rearrangements. These files lack a portion of the clones; in checked studies, under half of the deficit traces to unresolved V genes, and the cause of the others is not known. The sample table lists several thousand clones, roughly 88% of them with a count of one. The ten top clones hold about 1.2% of the sample. The treatment or condition label corresponds to: high-dose cyclophosphamide on days +3 and +4 as single-agent GVHD prophylaxis. Patients in the PTCy group got busulfan and fludarabine conditioning, a marrow graft from a related or unrelated donor, and cyclophosphamide on days +3 and +4.

Sequences were derived from CD4+ T cells sorted from blood, sampled 1404 days after allogeneic stem cell transplant with posttransplant cyclophosphamide. Receptors originate from a female patient aged 50-60 years who received an allogeneic stem cell transplant from a related donor, was CMV-positive, and had no GVHD. Following transplantation, T cells from the graft donor may be among those present.

V is TRBV5-4 and J is TRBJ2-5; tentatively, D is TRBD2 (6 bases). Trimming stripped 0 bases from V and 6 bases from J, with 9 bases between. The CDR3 has 13 amino acids. CDR1 and CDR2 (germline): SGHNT, YYREEE (reference sequence). The CDR3 region has the DNA TGTGCCAGCAGCTTGGCCGGGAGACAGACCCAGTACTTC. Residues: CASSLAGRQTQYF. Looking up the rest from reference TRBV5-4 and TRBJ2-5 gives the full variable domain: ETGVTQSPTHLIKTRGQQVTLRCSSQSGHNTVSWYQQALGQGPQFIFQYYREEENGRGNFPPRFSGLQFPNYSSELNVNALELDDSALYLCASSLAGRQTQYFGPGTRLLVL.

The chain combines TRBV7-9 with TRBJ2-1; D not resolved. Trimming took 3 bases from V and 5 from J, leaving 2 bases between them. Germline values: CDR1 SEHNR, CDR2 FQNEAQ (reference sequence). The CDR3 consists of 11 residues. Here the CDR3 reads CASSFNNEQFF. CDR3 nucleotide sequence: TGTGCCAGCAGCTTTAACAATGAGCAGTTCTTC.

CDR3 residues: CASSPELAGVETQYF. As DNA, the CDR3 is TGTGCCAGCTCACCGGAACTAGCGGGAGTAGAGACCCAGTACTTC. The rearrangement uses TRBV18 and TRBJ2-5, with 11 nucleotides matching TRBD2. V was clipped by 3 bases and J by 4 bases; unmatched bases: 4. Per germline, CDR1 KGHSH and CDR2 LQKENI. The CDR3 covers 15 residues.

This sequence joins TRBV27 and TRBJ2-3; D perhaps matches TRBD2 (5 bases). Germline CDR1 and CDR2: MNHEY and SMNVEV (reference sequence). V was trimmed by 8 bases and J by 6 bases, leaving 21 bases between them. This CDR3 has 15 amino acids. The CDR3 sequence: CASEDLARAWDTQYF. The CDR3 nucleotides read TGTGCCAGCGAGGACTTAGCTCGGGCTTGGGATACGCAGTATTTT.

The gene calls are TRBV10-3 and TRBJ2-5; 7 bases line up with TRBD1. Germline lookup yields CDR1 ENHRY and CDR2 SYGVKD. This CDR3 has 15 amino acids. V lost 6 bases and J lost 4; bases outside the gene matches: 11. CDR3 sequence (DNA): TGTGCCATCAGCGTATACGACAGGGTGGTAGAGACCCAGTACTTC. Translation: CAISVYDRVVETQYF.

The chain uses TRBV13 and TRBJ2-5; 14 nucleotides align to TRBD2. Unmatched junction bases numbered 3, after V lost 5 bases and J lost 1 base. CDR1 is PRHDT and CDR2 is FYEKMQ in the germline V gene (reference sequence). This CDR3 is built from 16 residues. DNA of the CDR3: TGTGCCAGCAGCCTCGGACTAGCGGGAGGCCAAGAGACCCAGTACTTC. It specifies CASSLGLAGGQETQYF.

The chain combines TRBV6-5 with TRBJ2-7; 7 bases are shared with TRBD1. The J segment lost 0 bases and the V segment lost 5 bases, leaving 4 bases of the junction unmatched. Germline V gene data show CDR1 as MNHEY and CDR2 as SVGAGI. The CDR3 runs 14 residues. CDR3 coding DNA: TGTGCCAGCAGTCCAAGACAGGGCTCCTACGAGCAGTACTTC. Its translation is CASSPRQGSYEQYF.

The chain is built from TRBV18 and TRBJ2-1, with 10 bases matching TRBD2. Losses at the gene ends were 2 bases for V and 6 bases for J; bases not matched to a gene: 4. Germline CDR1 is KGHSH and CDR2 is LQKENI. CDR3 length: 15 amino acids. The CDR3 is CASSPGSGRVNEQFF. CDR3 coding DNA: TGTGCCAGCTCACCAGGAAGCGGGAGGGTCAATGAGCAGTTCTTC.

V is TRBV28 and J is TRBJ2-2; D gene unclear. Germline CDR1 reads MDHEN; CDR2 reads SYDVKM. The CDR3 has 14 residues. V lost 1 base and J 3 bases, leaving 6 bases between the germline ends. The CDR3 DNA reads as TGTGCCAGCAGTTTATACAGTGACACCGGGGAGCTGTTTTTT. This codes for CASSLYSDTGELFF.

The rearrangement uses TRBV6-1 and TRBJ1-1, with D uncertain. Trimming shortened V by 3 bases and J by 4 bases, and 18 bases separated the two germline ends. The V gene's germline CDR1 is MNHNS and CDR2 SASEGT. The CDR3 is made up of 16 amino acids. In nucleotides, the CDR3 is TGTGCCAGCAGTGACCAAAATGGAGCCGGGTTCACTGAAGCTTTCTTT. Protein: CASSDQNGAGFTEAFF.

This clone turned up a few times. The rearrangement uses TRBV5-1 and TRBJ2-3, with TRBD1 identical over 7 bases. Germline trimming cut 0 bases from V and 6 bases from J; bases unmatched to any gene: 7. CDR3 length: 15 residues. Germline V gene lookup returns CDR1 SGHRS and CDR2 YFSETQ. CDR3 region: CASSLEGRGLDTQYF. In nucleotides, the CDR3 is TGCGCCAGCAGCTTGGAAGGCAGGGGGTTGGATACGCAGTATTTT.

The chain has TRBV5-6 and TRBJ2-7; TRBD1 is a possible D gene (6 bases). The CDR3 sequence is 14 residues long. CDR1 is SGHDT, CDR2 YYEEEE, per germline. The V and J ends lost 6 bases and 0 bases respectively, with 13 bases between them. CDR3 amino acids: CASNIDRSSYEQYF. The DNA of the CDR3 is TGTGCCAGCAACATTGACAGGTCCTCCTACGAGCAGTACTTC.

The CDR3 here is CASSWLGRPQETQYF. The CDR3 DNA sequence: TGTGCCAGCAGCTGGCTTGGGAGGCCCCAAGAGACCCAGTACTTC. This chain joins TRBV5-6 and TRBJ2-5; weak D call: TRBD2 (6 bases). This CDR3 comprises 15 residues. V shed 3 bases and J shed 1 base, with 13 bases lying between them. Germline V gives CDR1 SGHDT, CDR2 YYEEEE.